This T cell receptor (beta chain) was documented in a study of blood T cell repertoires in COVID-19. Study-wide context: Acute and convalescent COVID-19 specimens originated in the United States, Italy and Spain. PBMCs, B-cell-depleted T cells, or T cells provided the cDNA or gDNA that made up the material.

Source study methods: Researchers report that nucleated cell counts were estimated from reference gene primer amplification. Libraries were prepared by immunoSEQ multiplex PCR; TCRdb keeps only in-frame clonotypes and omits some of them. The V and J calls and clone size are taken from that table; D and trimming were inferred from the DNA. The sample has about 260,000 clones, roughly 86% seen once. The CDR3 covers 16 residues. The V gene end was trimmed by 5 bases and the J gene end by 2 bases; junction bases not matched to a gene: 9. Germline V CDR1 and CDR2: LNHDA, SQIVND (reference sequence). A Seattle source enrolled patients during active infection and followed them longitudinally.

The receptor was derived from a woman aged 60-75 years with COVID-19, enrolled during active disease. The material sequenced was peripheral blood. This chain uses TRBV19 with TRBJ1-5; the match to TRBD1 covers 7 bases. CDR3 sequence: CASSPSTGEGNQPQHF. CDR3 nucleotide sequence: TGTGCCAGTAGTCCATCAACAGGGGAGGGCAATCAGCCCCAGCATTTT.